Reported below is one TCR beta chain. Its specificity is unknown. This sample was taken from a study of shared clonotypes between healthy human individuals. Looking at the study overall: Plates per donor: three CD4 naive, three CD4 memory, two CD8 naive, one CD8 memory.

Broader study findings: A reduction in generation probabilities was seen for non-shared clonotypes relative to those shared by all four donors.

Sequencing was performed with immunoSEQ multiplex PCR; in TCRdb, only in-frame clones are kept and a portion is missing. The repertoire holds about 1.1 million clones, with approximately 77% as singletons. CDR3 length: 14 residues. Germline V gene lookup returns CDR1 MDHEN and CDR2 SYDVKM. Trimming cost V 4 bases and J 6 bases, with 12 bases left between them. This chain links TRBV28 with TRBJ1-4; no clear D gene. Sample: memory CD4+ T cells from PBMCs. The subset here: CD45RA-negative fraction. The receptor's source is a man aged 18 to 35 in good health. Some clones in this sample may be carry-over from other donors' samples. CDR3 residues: CASSWFVGHEKLFF. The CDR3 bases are TGTGCCAGCAGTTGGTTTGTGGGCCATGAAAAACTGTTTTTT.